This T cell receptor beta chain originates from a study of siplizumab effects on memory and regulatory T cells. Across a few donor pairs, the naive, memory, effector memory and TEMRA subsets were sequenced without stimulation. Data came from immunoSEQ multiplex PCR; TCRdb stores just in-frame clones and leaves some out. This sample has tens of thousands of clones; under 98% occur once, and the top ten carry approximately 0.6%. Concerning this clone itself: Its antigen remains unidentified.

General study results and limits: Proliferating Tregs taken from siplizumab cultures were not shown to have a confirmed suppressive function.

This clonotype was sampled from a human donor in good health. Sequences were obtained from naive CD4+ T cells sorted from blood.

DNA for the CDR3: TGTGCGAGTAGCTCCTACAATGAGCAGTTCTTC. This encodes CASSSYNEQFF. The V gene is TRBV2, the J gene TRBJ2-1; D call uncertain. The CDR3 sequence is 11 residues long. CDR1 and CDR2 from the germline V gene are SNHLY and FYNNEI.